Included here is one T cell receptor beta chain sequence, with context. Sequencing was performed with immunoSEQ multiplex PCR; in TCRdb, only in-frame clones are kept and a portion is missing. The sample has almost 95,000 clones, around 85% seen once. This sample is drawn from a study of T cell responses to AZD1222 COVID-19 vaccine. This sample comprised peripheral blood, obtained 28 days after the second AZD1222 dose. This TCR was sampled from an adult who received the AZD1222 COVID-19 vaccine.

The CDR3 here is CASSLGALYEQYF. DNA of the CDR3: TGTGCCAGCAGCCTCGGGGCCCTCTACGAGCAGTACTTC. V and J are TRBV5-6 and TRBJ2-7; D assignment may be TRBD1 or TRBD2 (5 bases each). The CDR3 spans 13 residues. Germline CDR1 is SGHDT and CDR2 is YYEEEE. Trimming left V 4 bases short and J 3 bases short, with 11 bases between.